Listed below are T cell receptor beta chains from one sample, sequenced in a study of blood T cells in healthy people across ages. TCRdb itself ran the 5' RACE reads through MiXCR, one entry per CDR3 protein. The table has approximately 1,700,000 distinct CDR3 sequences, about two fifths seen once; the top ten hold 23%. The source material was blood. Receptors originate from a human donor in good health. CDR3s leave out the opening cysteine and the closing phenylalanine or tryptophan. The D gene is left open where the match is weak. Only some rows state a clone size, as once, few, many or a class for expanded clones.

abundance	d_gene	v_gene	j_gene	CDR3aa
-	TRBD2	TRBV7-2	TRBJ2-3	ASSLAGFYTDTQY
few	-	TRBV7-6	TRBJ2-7	ASSWGAASRESYEQY
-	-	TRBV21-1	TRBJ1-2	AQNYGYT
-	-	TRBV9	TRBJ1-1	ASSVLAGRGTTEAF
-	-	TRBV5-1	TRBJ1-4	ASSLAQGENEKLF
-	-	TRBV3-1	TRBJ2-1	ASSQDESGEQF
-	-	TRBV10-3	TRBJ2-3	AISASISTDTQY
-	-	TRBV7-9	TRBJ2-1	ASSFDSRNDEQF
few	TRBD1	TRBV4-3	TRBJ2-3	ASSLQGDSTDTQY
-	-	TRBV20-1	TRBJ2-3	SAPAQDFTDTQY
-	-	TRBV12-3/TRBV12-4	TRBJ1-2	ASSFFGSDYGYT
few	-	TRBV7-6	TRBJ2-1	ASSLGDLGEQF
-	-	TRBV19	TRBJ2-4	ASSIVGRGNIQY
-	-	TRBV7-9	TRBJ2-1	ASSFPPGQPSSYSEQF
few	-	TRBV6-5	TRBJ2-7	ASSLLPFETTGTEAYEQY
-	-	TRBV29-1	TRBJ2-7	SAGGGDLSEQY
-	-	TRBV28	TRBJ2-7	ANSSPGAMDEQY
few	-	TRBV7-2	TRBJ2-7	ASSYPSSNEQY
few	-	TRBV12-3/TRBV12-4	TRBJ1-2	ASSNVFGYT
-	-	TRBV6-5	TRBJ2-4	ASSYSGSGRNIQY
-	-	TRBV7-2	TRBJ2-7	ASTTAQGYEQY
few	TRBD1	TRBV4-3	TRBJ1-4	ASSPQSAGQGAEKLF
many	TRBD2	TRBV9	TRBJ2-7	ASSPGTSGTYEQY
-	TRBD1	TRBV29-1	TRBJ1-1	SAEGARGTEAF
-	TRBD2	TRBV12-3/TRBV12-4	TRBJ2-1	ASSPGLAQTRGEQF
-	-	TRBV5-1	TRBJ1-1	ASSFMGGTEAF
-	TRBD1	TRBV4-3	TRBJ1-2	ASSQGDSTNYGYT
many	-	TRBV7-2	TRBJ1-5	ASSSQGGQPQH
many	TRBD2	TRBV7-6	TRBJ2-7	ASSLRSSGAPYEQY
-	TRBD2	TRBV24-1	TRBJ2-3	TTSDLSGGATDTQY
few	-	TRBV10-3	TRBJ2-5	AISDRRAQETQY
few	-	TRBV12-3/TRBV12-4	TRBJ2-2	ASSWVGTGELF
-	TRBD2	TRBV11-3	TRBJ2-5	ASSREVETQY
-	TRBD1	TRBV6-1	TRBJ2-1	ASSANRGPNEQF
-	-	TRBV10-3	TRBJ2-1	AISESIPATEQF
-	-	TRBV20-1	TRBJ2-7	SARTDAAYEQY
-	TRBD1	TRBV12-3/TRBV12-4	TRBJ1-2	ASSVRQGSYGYT
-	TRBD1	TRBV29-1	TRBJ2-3	SGIPGTGVQDTQY
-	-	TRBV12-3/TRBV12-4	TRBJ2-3	ASSLHPGGSTDTQY
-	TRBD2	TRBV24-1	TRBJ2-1	ATSDFGASGGASYEQF
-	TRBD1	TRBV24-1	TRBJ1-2	ATATGGPGGYT
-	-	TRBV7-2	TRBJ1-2	ASSLAHNPNYGYT
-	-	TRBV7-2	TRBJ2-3	ASSFLLNTDTQY
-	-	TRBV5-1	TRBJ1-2	ASSMSGDYGYT
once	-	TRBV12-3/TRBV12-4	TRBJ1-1	ASSWEGGVTEAF
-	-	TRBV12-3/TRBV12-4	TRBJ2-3	ASSFGGTGDTQY
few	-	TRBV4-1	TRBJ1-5	ASSHAFGNQPQH
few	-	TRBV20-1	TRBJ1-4	SASRSDGARNEKLF
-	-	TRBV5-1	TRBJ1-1	ASLAEVGTEAF